The T cell receptor beta chain described here comes from a study of regulatory T cells in long-lasting Graves disease. CDR3 regions were amplified by Arm-PCR using iRepertoire HTBI primers to build TCR beta libraries. TCRdb re-called the multiplex PCR reads through MiXCR, storing one row per CDR3 protein. Of some 350,000 distinct CDR3 sequences in the sample, about 16% were seen once. This clonotype has ten or more counts. Regarding time point: newly diagnosed GD, antithyroid drugs for less than 3 months. Generation of the TCR library employed RNA extracted from PBMCs. These same records also appear under a second study, on T cells in Graves' hyperthyroidism and ophthalmopathy. That paper notes: TCR CDR3 regions were first amplified by RT-PCR with HTBI primers.

This clonotype originated in a woman aged 18-29 years with Graves disease. The source was peripheral blood mononuclear cells (PBMCs), collected at new diagnosis, from a patient treated with antithyroid drugs.

CDR3 protein: CASSALTSLSYEQYF. In DNA form, the CDR3 reads TGTGCCAGCAGTGCGCTGACTAGCCTCTCCTACGAGCAGTACTTC. The V gene is TRBV2, the J gene TRBJ2-7, with 7 nucleotides matching TRBD2. Trimming at V came to 4 bases and at J to 0 bases, leaving 6 bases not matched to a gene. From germline, CDR1 is SNHLY and CDR2 FYNNEI. The CDR3 is 15 residues long.